These 19 T cell receptor beta chains came from one sample sequenced in a study of T cell responses to AZD1222 COVID-19 vaccine. The assay was immunoSEQ multiplex PCR, and TCRdb's table has in-frame clones only and misses some. The sample lists some 89,000 clones; around 89% were seen once. Here the sequenced sample was peripheral blood, taken on day 0 of MenACWY control vaccination. The receptors stem from an adult in good health.

Here the CDR3 reads CASSPGGRETQYF. CDR3 in DNA: TGTGCCAGCAGTCCAGGGGGTCGGGAGACCCAGTACTTC. The chain links TRBV6-4 to TRBJ2-5; 7 nucleotides line up with TRBD1. CDR1 and CDR2 from the germline V gene are MRHNA and SNTAGT. The trim removed 5 bases at V and 5 bases at J, leaving 5 bases unmatched. This CDR3 has 13 residues.

This sequence joins TRBV7-3 and TRBJ1-1; tentative D call: TRBD1 (5 bases). The CDR3 is 15 residues long. Trimming removed 1 base at V and 2 bases at J, with 11 bases between. Germline CDR1 SGHTA, CDR2 FQGTGA. The CDR3 is CASSLMGQGNTEAFF. The CDR3 DNA sequence: TGTGCCAGCAGCTTAATGGGTCAGGGTAACACTGAAGCTTTCTTT.

The gene calls are TRBV18 and TRBJ2-1; 7 bases line up with TRBD1. The V and J ends lost 4 bases and 5 bases, in that order; junction bases with no gene match: 8. Germline V lookup: CDR1 KGHSH, CDR2 LQKENI. This CDR3 is 15 amino acids long. The CDR3 sequence: CASSHKTGQHNEQFF. The DNA of the CDR3 is TGTGCCAGCTCACATAAGACAGGGCAACACAATGAGCAGTTCTTC.

The chain links TRBV7-9 to TRBJ2-2, with unresolved D. The CDR3 contains 12 residues. V was trimmed by 3 bases and J by 8 bases, leaving 7 bases between them. The V gene's germline CDR1 is SEHNR and CDR2 FQNEAQ (reference sequence). CDR3 nucleotide sequence: TGTGCCAGCAGCTTCGTGGGAGGGGAGCTGTTTTTT. Translated: CASSFVGGELFF.

The CDR3 nucleotides read TGTGCCAGCAGCTTACCAGGGGGCCGACTGGGGAGCACAGATACGCAGTATTTT. Translated, it gives CASSLPGGRLGSTDTQYF. J is TRBJ2-3 and V is TRBV11-2; 8 positions agree with TRBD1. The V gene end was trimmed by 2 bases and the J gene end by 0 bases; junction bases not matched to a gene: 10. Germline CDR1 SGHAT, CDR2 FQNNGV. CDR3 length: 18 amino acids.

The chain couples TRBV19 to TRBJ1-3; D is perhaps TRBD1 (5 bases). The germline gives CDR1 LNHDA, CDR2 SQIVND (reference sequence). The CDR3 length is 13 residues. Trimming took 6 bases from V and 0 from J, leaving 6 bases between them. CDR3 in amino acids: CASRQASGNTIYF. CDR3 coding DNA: TGTGCCAGTAGACAGGCCTCTGGAAACACCATATATTTT.

The J gene is TRBJ1-2, the V gene TRBV11-1, with D uncertain. Germline assignment: CDR1 SGHAT and CDR2 FQDESV (reference sequence). Trimming cost V 5 bases and J 5 bases, with 9 bases left between them. The CDR3 is 12 amino acids. CDR3 in amino acids: CASSRRPYGYTF. CDR3 sequence (DNA): TGTGCCAGCAGCCGACGACCATATGGCTACACCTTC. The full variable domain, with the rest looked up from reference TRBV11-1 and TRBJ1-2, is EAEVAQSPRYKITEKSQAVAFWCDPISGHATLYWYRQILGQGPELLVQFQDESVVDDSQLPKDRFSAERLKGVDSTLKIQPAELGDSAMYLCASSRRPYGYTFGSGTRLTVV.

This CDR3 is CASSTGTVEVFGYTF. CDR3 sequence (DNA): TGTGCCAGTAGTACCGGGACGGTGGAGGTATTTGGCTACACCTTC. This chain connects TRBV19 to TRBJ1-2; the D gene is possibly TRBD1 (5 bases). Germline CDR1 LNHDA, CDR2 SQIVND (reference sequence). This CDR3 is 15 amino acids long. The germline V and J ends were trimmed by 4 bases and 7 bases, with 19 bases remaining between them.

CDR3 nucleotide sequence: TGTGCCAGCAGCCTCGGACTAGCGGGAGCGACCTACGAGCAGTACTTC. This translates into CASSLGLAGATYEQYF. V is TRBV5-4 and J is TRBJ2-7; 13 positions agree with TRBD2. CDR1 and CDR2 from the germline V gene are SGHNT and YYREEE (reference sequence). The V gene end was trimmed by 4 bases and the J gene end by 2 bases; junction bases not matched to a gene: 6. CDR3 length: 16 residues. Supplemented by reference TRBV5-4 and TRBJ2-7, the full variable domain reads ETGVTQSPTHLIKTRGQQVTLRCSSQSGHNTVSWYQQALGQGPQFIFQYYREEENGRGNFPPRFSGLQFPNYSSELNVNALELDDSALYLCASSLGLAGATYEQYFGPGTRLTVT.

The genes are TRBV14 and TRBJ2-1; D may be TRBD2 (6 bases). V lost 4 bases to trimming and J lost 7 bases, with 17 bases between them. This CDR3 has 15 amino acids. The germline V gene encodes CDR1 SGHDN and CDR2 FVKESK. In nucleotides, the CDR3 is TGTGCCAGCAGCCTACCGGGACTGGGTGGGAATGAGCAGTTCTTC. It specifies CASSLPGLGGNEQFF.

This chain links TRBV30 with TRBJ2-2; 9 nucleotides agree with TRBD1. Germline loops: CDR1 GTSNPN, CDR2 SVGIG (reference sequence). The V segment lost 4 bases and the J segment 4 bases; nucleotides outside the gene matches: 7. The CDR3 is 15 amino acids. CDR3 nucleotide sequence: TGTGCCTGGAATAGACAGGGGGGGATCACCGGGGAGCTGTTTTTT. Encoded protein: CAWNRQGGITGELFF.

V usage is TRBV15 and J usage is TRBJ2-1; 8 bases match TRBD2. This CDR3 region has 14 residues. J was trimmed by 7 bases and V by 3 bases; bases with no gene match: 5. Germline lookup yields CDR1 LNHNV and CDR2 YYDKDF (reference sequence). DNA for the CDR3: TGTGCCACCAGCAGCCGACTAGCGAGGAATGAGCAGTTCTTC. Translated, it gives CATSSRLARNEQFF.

The chain is built from TRBV7-6 and TRBJ2-1; tentative D call: TRBD2 (6 bases). This CDR3 is built from 11 residues. The V gene's germline CDR1 is SGHVS and CDR2 FNYEAQ. Deletions cut 4 bases from V and 8 bases from J, with 6 bases between. The DNA of the CDR3 is TGTGCCAGCAGCTGGGGGGATGAGCAGTTCTTC. It specifies CASSWGDEQFF. The whole variable domain, remainder taken from reference TRBV7-6 and TRBJ2-1, is GAGVSQSPRYKVTKRGQDVALRCDPISGHVSLYWYRQALGQGPEFLTYFNYEAQQDKSGLPNDRFSAERPEGSISTLTIQRTEQRDSAMYRCASSWGDEQFFGPGTRLTVL.

This clone was recorded once. The chain links TRBV19 to TRBJ1-1; D uncertain. CDR1 LNHDA and CDR2 SQIVND come from the germline V gene (reference sequence). Trimming pared 2 bases from V and 2 bases from J, leaving 9 bases between. The CDR3 is made up of 14 amino acids. CDR3 sequence: CASSITGLNTEAFF. The DNA of the CDR3 is TGTGCCAGTAGTATAACCGGGCTTAACACTGAAGCTTTCTTT.

J is TRBJ1-5 and V is TRBV7-8; D uncertain. CDR1 SGHVS and CDR2 FQNEAQ come from the germline V gene. The CDR3 spans 15 residues. With 1 base removed from V and 4 bases from J, the gap between germline ends came to 11 bases. The CDR3 DNA sequence: TGTGCCAGCAGCTTAGGTTTGCACCCTAATCAGCCCCAGCATTTT. It is translated as CASSLGLHPNQPQHF.

This sequence joins TRBV5-6 and TRBJ1-1, with D unresolved. Germline V CDR1 and CDR2: SGHDT, YYEEEE. This CDR3 is built from 14 residues. Trimming took off 4 bases at V and 0 bases at J, with 10 bases between the two ends. The CDR3 here is CASSPRWLNTEAFF. DNA of the CDR3: TGTGCCAGCAGCCCTAGGTGGCTGAACACTGAAGCTTTCTTT. The full variable domain, with the rest looked up from reference TRBV5-6 and TRBJ1-1, is DAGVTQSPTHLIKTRGQQVTLRCSPKSGHDTVSWYQQALGQGPQFIFQYYEEEERQRGNFPDRFSGHQFPNYSSELNVNALLLGDSALYLCASSPRWLNTEAFFGQGTRLTVV.

V usage is TRBV29-1 and J usage is TRBJ1-2; 12 nucleotides match TRBD1. Per germline, CDR1 SQVTM and CDR2 ANQGSEA. The CDR3 runs 13 residues. V lost 6 bases to trimming and J lost 8 bases; unmatched junction nucleotides: 7. This CDR3 is CSVRSGTGGGYTF. The CDR3 nucleotides are TGCAGCGTGCGATCCGGGACAGGGGGCGGCTACACCTTC.

The chain is built from TRBV4-1 and TRBJ1-6, with TRBD1 identical over 7 bases. The CDR3 is 16 amino acids. Germline values: CDR1 MGHRA, CDR2 YSYEKL. V lost 1 base and J lost 5; bases outside the gene matches: 5. CDR3 loop: CASSQGQGINNSPLHF. In nucleotides, the CDR3 is TGCGCCAGCAGCCAAGGACAGGGCATAAATAATTCACCCCTCCACTTT.

Here the CDR3 reads CASSTNPAALYEQYF. The CDR3 DNA sequence: TGTGCCAGTAGTACAAATCCGGCGGCCCTCTACGAGCAGTACTTC. The genes are TRBV19 and TRBJ2-7, with D unresolved. Germline CDR1 reads LNHDA; CDR2 reads SQIVND (reference sequence). V lost 4 bases and J lost 3, with 16 bases in between. The CDR3 is 15 amino acids.